Following are 15 T cell receptor beta chains from one sample sequenced in a study of graft-versus-host responses after intestinal transplantation. Sequencing was performed with immunoSEQ multiplex PCR; in TCRdb, only in-frame clones are kept and a portion is missing. The sample has around 17,000 clones, roughly 79% seen once. The graft tissue was processed, and this released both intraepithelial and lamina propria lymphocytes. The sequencing here drew on ileum tissue, taken approximately 420 days after intestinal transplant. Every receptor here comes from a human patient who received an intestinal transplant, so some T cells may come from the graft donor.

A remark on this clone: Other DNA variants within this sample encode the same CDR3. The chain joins TRBV7-3 to TRBJ2-2; 9 bases align to TRBD2. Germline loops: CDR1 SGHTA, CDR2 FQGTGA. Trimming took 2 bases from V and 4 from J; bases not matched to a gene: 8. The CDR3 has 17 amino acids. The CDR3 loop is CASSLGDAGGPTGELFF. The CDR3 bases are TGTGCCAGCAGCTTAGGTGACGCGGGGGGGCCCACCGGGGAGCTGTTTTTT.

The chain couples TRBV4-1 to TRBJ2-2; tentative D call: TRBD1 (6 bases). V was trimmed by 5 bases and J by 4 bases, leaving 8 bases between them. The V gene's germline CDR1 is MGHRA and CDR2 YSYEKL. The CDR3 contains 13 residues. CDR3 DNA sequence: TGCGCCAGCAGCTTAGGGGGCACCGGGGAGCTGTTTTTT. Its translation is CASSLGGTGELFF.

V and J are TRBV6-5 and TRBJ1-5; a possible D gene is TRBD1 (6 bases). Trimming removed 5 bases at V and 6 bases at J, with 11 bases between. Germline assignment: CDR1 MNHEY and CDR2 SVGAGI. This CDR3 spans 13 amino acids. CDR3 nucleotides: TGTGCCAGCAGTCGGCAAGGGGGTCAGCCCCAGCATTTT. Protein: CASSRQGGQPQHF.

The rearrangement links TRBV5-1 to TRBJ1-2; D is unresolved. The V end lost 1 base, the J end lost 10 bases, and 11 bases lay between the germline ends. Germline loops: CDR1 SGHRS, CDR2 YFSETQ. This CDR3 has 12 amino acids. CDR3 sequence reads: CASSLMARPYTF. As DNA, the CDR3 is TGCGCCAGCAGCTTGATGGCCCGACCCTACACCTTC.

The chain's CDR3 is CASSYAGGNQPQHF. The CDR3 DNA reads TGTGCCAGCAGTTATGCGGGTGGCAATCAGCCCCAGCATTTT. The V gene is TRBV6-6, the J gene TRBJ1-5; the D is unclear. The CDR3 has 14 residues. V was pared by 3 bases and J by 2 bases, with 8 bases between. From germline, CDR1 is MNHNY and CDR2 SVGAGI (reference sequence).

The V and J genes are TRBV19 and TRBJ2-5, with 8 bases that match TRBD1. The J call may be mistaken, given a closer DNA end match to TRBJ2-7. Germline loops: CDR1 LNHDA, CDR2 SQIVND (reference sequence). CDR3 length: 13 amino acids. The CDR3 here is CASSGQGVNEQYF. The CDR3 region has the DNA TGTGCCAGTAGTGGACAGGGCGTCAACGAGCAGTACTTC.

The V call is TRBV10-1, the J call TRBJ1-1; possible D gene TRBD1, 5 bases. Trimming took off 0 bases at V and 11 bases at J, with 19 bases between the two ends. Germline CDR1 is WNHNN and CDR2 is SYGVQD (reference sequence). This CDR3 contains 15 residues. DNA for the CDR3: TGCGCCAGCAGTGAGTCCCAACTCCAGGGCGGTTTGGCTTTCTTT. This gives the protein CASSESQLQGGLAFF.

The V and J genes are TRBV18 and TRBJ2-7; D assignment may be TRBD1 or TRBD2 (7 bases each). This CDR3 has 18 residues. The V and J ends lost 4 bases and 4 bases respectively, with 26 bases between them. Germline V CDR1 and CDR2: KGHSH, LQKENI. The CDR3, as DNA: TGTGCCAGCTCACAGCCTCCGGGACAGCGGAAGGGACTATACGAGCAGTACTTC. It is translated as CASSQPPGQRKGLYEQYF. Using reference TRBV18 and TRBJ2-7 for the parts outside the CDR3, the full variable domain is NAGVMQNPRHLVRRRGQEARLRCSPMKGHSHVYWYRQLPEEGLKFMVYLQKENIIDESGMPKERFSAEFPKEGPSILRIQQVVRGDSAAYFCASSQPPGQRKGLYEQYFGPGTRLTVT.

This clone came up once. The chain uses TRBV2 and TRBJ2-7, with D unclear. The V end lost 7 bases, the J end lost 0 bases, and 10 bases lay between the germline ends. Germline assignment: CDR1 SNHLY and CDR2 FYNNEI. This CDR3 spans 13 amino acids. As DNA, the CDR3 is TGTGCCAGCACGAACCCGAGCTCCTACGAGCAGTACTTC. Amino acid sequence: CASTNPSSYEQYF.

In this sample, this clone turned up a few times. The rearrangement joins TRBV19 to TRBJ1-5; TRBD1 agrees at 8 bases. The CDR3 runs 16 residues. With 5 bases clipped from V and 2 bases from J, the junction kept 8 bases outside the gene matches. Germline V gene sequence: CDR1 LNHDA, CDR2 SQIVND (reference sequence). The CDR3 here is CASSPHQGAGNQPQHF. The CDR3 region has the DNA TGTGCCAGTAGTCCCCACCAGGGGGCTGGCAATCAGCCCCAGCATTTT.

This sequence joins TRBV7-8 and TRBJ1-2, with D perhaps TRBD1 (5 bases). CDR1 is SGHVS and CDR2 is FQNEAQ in the germline V gene. The CDR3 contains 13 residues. The V end was cut by 5 bases, the J end by 3 bases, with 10 bases between. For the CDR3, the DNA is TGTGCCAGCAGCCCCCGGGGGGACTATGGCTACACCTTC. Amino acid sequence: CASSPRGDYGYTF.

The J gene is TRBJ1-2, the V gene TRBV6-5; no clear D gene. This CDR3 is 14 amino acids long. Trimming pared 4 bases from V and 3 bases from J, leaving 12 bases between. The V gene's germline CDR1 is MNHEY and CDR2 SVGAGI. The CDR3 sequence: CASSFFGRDYGYTF. The CDR3, as DNA: TGTGCCAGCAGTTTCTTTGGACGGGACTATGGCTACACCTTC.

The chain combines TRBV5-6 with TRBJ2-7; TRBD1 matches at 7 bases. This CDR3 spans 15 amino acids. The V gene end was trimmed by 2 bases and the J gene end by 7 bases; junction bases not matched to a gene: 12. The germline gives CDR1 SGHDT, CDR2 YYEEEE. CDR3 amino acids: CASSLGPDRVWEQYF. The CDR3, as DNA: TGTGCCAGCAGCTTAGGACCTGACAGGGTATGGGAGCAGTACTTC.

The rearrangement uses TRBV6-1 and TRBJ1-1, with TRBD1 identical over 9 bases. Germline trimming cut 3 bases from V and 4 bases from J; bases unmatched to any gene: 3. Germline CDR1 is MNHNS and CDR2 is SASEGT. This CDR3 has 14 residues. Here the CDR3 DNA reads TGTGCCAGCAGTGACCGGACAGGGGTCACTGAAGCTTTCTTT. Translation gives CASSDRTGVTEAFF.

The chain has TRBV15 and TRBJ2-7; TRBD2 matches 7 bases. Germline loops: CDR1 LNHNV, CDR2 YYDKDF (reference sequence). The V gene end was trimmed by 4 bases and the J gene end by 4 bases; junction bases not matched to a gene: 19. This CDR3 spans 18 amino acids. This CDR3 reads CATSTPFIRDYTSYEQYF. In DNA, the CDR3 is TGTGCCACCAGCACCCCCTTCATCCGGGACTACACAAGTTACGAGCAGTACTTC.